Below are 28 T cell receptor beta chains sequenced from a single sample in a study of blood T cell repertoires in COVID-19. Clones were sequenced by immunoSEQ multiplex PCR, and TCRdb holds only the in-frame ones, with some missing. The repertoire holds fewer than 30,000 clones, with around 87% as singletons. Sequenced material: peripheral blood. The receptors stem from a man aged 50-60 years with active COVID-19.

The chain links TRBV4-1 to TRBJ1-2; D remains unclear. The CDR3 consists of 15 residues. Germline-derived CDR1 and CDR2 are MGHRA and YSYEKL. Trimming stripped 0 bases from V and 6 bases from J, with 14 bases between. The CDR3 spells CASSQDWATNDGYTF. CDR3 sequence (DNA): TGCGCCAGCAGCCAAGACTGGGCAACCAACGATGGCTACACCTTC.

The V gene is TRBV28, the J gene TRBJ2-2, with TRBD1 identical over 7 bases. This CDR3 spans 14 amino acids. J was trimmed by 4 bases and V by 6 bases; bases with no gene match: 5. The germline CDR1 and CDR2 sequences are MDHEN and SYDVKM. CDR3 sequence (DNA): TGTGCCAGCAGGTCCGGGACAGTCACCGGGGAGCTGTTTTTT. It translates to CASRSGTVTGELFF.

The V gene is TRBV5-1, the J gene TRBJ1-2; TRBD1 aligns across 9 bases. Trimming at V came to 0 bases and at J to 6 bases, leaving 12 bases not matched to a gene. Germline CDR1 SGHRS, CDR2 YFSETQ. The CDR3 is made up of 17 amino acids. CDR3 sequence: CASSLAGPRTGEDGYTF. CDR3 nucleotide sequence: TGCGCCAGCAGCTTGGCCGGCCCTCGGACAGGGGAGGATGGCTACACCTTC.

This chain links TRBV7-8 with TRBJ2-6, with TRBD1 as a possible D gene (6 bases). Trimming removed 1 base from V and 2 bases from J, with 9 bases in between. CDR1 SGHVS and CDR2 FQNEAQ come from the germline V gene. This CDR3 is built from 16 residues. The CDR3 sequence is CASSLGGQPGANVLTF. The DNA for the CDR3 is TGTGCCAGCAGCTTAGGCGGACAGCCTGGGGCCAACGTCCTGACTTTC.

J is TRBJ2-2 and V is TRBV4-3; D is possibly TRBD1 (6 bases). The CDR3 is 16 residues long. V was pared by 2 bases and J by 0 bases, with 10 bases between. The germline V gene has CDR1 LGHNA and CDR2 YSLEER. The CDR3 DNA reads TGCGCCAGCAGCCAATCGAGGGGGTCGAACACCGGGGAGCTGTTTTTT. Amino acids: CASSQSRGSNTGELFF.

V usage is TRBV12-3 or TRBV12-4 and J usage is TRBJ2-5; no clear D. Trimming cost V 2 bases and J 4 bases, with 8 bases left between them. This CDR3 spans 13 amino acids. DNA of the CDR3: TGTGCCAGCAGTTTACCCCCCCGAGAGACCCAGTACTTC. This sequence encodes CASSLPPRETQYF.

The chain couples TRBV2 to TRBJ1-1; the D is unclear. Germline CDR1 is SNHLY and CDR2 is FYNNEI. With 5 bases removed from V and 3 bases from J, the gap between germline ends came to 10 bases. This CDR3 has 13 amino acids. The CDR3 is CASSSDKDTEAFF. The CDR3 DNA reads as TGTGCCAGCAGTTCAGACAAGGACACTGAAGCTTTCTTT.

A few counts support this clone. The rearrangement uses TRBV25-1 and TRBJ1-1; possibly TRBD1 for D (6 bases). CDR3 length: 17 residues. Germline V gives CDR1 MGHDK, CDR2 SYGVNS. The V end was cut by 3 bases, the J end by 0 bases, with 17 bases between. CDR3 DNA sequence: TGTGCCAGCAGTGATGCGACAGGTCCGATCTTGAACACTGAAGCTTTCTTT. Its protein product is CASSDATGPILNTEAFF.

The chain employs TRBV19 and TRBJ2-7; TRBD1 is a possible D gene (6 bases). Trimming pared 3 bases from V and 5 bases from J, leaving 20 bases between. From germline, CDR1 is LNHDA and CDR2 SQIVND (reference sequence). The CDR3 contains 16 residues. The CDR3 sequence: CASSIRHGQTPHEQYF. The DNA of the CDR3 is TGTGCCAGTAGTATCAGGCACGGACAGACTCCTCACGAGCAGTACTTC.

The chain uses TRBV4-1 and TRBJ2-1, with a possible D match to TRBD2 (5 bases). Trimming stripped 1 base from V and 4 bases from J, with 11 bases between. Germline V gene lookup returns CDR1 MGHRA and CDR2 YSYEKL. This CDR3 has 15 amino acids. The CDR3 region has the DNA TGCGCCAGCAGCCAAGGGACTCAGAGGTACAATGAGCAGTTCTTC. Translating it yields CASSQGTQRYNEQFF.

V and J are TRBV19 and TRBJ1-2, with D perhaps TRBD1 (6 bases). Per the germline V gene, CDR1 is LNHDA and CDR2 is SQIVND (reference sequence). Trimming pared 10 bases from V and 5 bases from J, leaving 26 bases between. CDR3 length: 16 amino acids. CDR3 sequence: CATPGDNNTGLYGYTF. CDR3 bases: TGTGCCACCCCAGGGGACAACAACACAGGGTTGTATGGCTACACCTTC.

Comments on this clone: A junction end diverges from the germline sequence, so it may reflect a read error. The CDR3 DNA reads TGTGCCAGCTCACCACCGACAGGGTACGGGCAGTACTTC. Translated, it gives CASSPPTGYGQYF. The V call is TRBV18, the J call TRBJ2-7; 7 nucleotides align to TRBD1. This CDR3 has 13 residues. Germline V gene sequence: CDR1 KGHSH, CDR2 LQKENI.

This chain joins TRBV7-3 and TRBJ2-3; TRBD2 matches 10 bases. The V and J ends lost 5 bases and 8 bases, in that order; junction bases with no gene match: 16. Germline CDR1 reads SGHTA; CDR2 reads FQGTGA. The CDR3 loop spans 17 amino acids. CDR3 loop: CASSGNQLAGDRSTQYF. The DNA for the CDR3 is TGTGCCAGCAGCGGTAACCAGCTAGCGGGGGATCGTAGTACGCAGTATTTT.

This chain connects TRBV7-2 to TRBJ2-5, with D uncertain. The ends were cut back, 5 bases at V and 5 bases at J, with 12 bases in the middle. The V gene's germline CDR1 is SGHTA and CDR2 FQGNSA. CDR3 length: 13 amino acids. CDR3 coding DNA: TGTGCCAGCAGCCGCGCCGGTGCGGAGACCCAGTACTTC. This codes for CASSRAGAETQYF.

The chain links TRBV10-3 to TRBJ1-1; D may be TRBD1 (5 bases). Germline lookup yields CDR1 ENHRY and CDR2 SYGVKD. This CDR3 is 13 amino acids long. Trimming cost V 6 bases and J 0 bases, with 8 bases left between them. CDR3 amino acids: CAIRTGVNTEAFF. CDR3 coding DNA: TGTGCCATCAGGACGGGGGTGAACACTGAAGCTTTCTTT.

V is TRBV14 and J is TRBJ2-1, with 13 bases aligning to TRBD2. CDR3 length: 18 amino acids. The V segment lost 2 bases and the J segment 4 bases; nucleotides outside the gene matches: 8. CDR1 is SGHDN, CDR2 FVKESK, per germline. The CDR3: CASSQWGLAGFGYNEQFF. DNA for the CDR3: TGTGCCAGCAGCCAATGGGGACTAGCGGGATTTGGGTACAATGAGCAGTTCTTC.

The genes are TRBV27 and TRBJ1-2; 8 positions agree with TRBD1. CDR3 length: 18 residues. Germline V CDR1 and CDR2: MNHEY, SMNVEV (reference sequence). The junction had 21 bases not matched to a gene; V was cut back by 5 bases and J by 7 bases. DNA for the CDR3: TGTGCCAGCAGTCCCATCGCGATAGGGACAGGCCGTGCCAGTGGCTACACCTTC. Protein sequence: CASSPIAIGTGRASGYTF.

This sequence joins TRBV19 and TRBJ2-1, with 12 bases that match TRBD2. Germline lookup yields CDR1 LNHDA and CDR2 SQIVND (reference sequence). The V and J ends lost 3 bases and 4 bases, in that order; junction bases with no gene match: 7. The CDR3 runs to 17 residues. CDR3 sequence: CASSIGGGTSGYNEQFF. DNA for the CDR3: TGTGCCAGTAGTATCGGAGGAGGGACTAGCGGGTACAATGAGCAGTTCTTC.

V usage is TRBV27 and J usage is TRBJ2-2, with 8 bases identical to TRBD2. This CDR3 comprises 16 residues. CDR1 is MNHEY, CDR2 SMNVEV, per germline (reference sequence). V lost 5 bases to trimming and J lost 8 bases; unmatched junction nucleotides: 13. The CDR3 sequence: CASSPGLASLGGELFF. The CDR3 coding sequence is TGTGCCAGCAGTCCTGGACTAGCTTCCCTGGGGGGGGAGCTGTTTTTT.

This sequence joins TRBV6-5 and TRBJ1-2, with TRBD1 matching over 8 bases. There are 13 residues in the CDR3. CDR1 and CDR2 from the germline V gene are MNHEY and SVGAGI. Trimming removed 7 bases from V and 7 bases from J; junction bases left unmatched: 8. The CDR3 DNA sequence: TGTGCCAGCACGCGACAGGGGATGGGTGGCTACACCTTC. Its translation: CASTRQGMGGYTF.

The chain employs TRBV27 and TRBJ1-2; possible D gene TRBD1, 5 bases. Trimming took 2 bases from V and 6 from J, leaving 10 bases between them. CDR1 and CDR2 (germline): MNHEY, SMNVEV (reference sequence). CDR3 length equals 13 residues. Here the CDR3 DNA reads TGTGCCAGCAGTTTAAAGGGGTGGCATGGCTACACCTTC. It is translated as CASSLKGWHGYTF.

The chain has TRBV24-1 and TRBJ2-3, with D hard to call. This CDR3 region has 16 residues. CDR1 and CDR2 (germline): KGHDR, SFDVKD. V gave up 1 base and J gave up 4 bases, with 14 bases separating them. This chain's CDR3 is CATSDFNRIASDTQYF. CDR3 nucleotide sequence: TGTGCCACCAGTGATTTCAACCGGATAGCCTCAGATACGCAGTATTTT.

CDR3 sequence: CASSLAPGDGYTF. The CDR3 nucleotides are TGCGCCAGCAGCTTGGCACCAGGGGATGGCTACACCTTC. This rearrangement joins TRBV5-1 to TRBJ1-2; D possibly corresponds to TRBD1 (6 bases). This CDR3 has 13 residues. Trimming shortened V by 0 bases and J by 6 bases, and 9 bases separated the two germline ends. Per the germline V gene, CDR1 is SGHRS and CDR2 is YFSETQ.

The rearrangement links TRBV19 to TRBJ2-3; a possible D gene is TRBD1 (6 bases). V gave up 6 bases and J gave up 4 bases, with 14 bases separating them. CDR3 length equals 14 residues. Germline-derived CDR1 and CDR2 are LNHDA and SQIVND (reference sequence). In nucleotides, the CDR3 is TGTGCCAGTAGCCCGAGGGGGAGTTCAGATACGCAGTATTTT. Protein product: CASSPRGSSDTQYF.

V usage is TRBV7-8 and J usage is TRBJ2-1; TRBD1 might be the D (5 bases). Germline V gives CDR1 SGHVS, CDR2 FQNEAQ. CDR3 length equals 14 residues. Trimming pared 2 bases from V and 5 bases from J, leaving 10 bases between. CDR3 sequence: CASSLHRYHNEQFF. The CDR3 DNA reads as TGTGCCAGCAGCTTACACAGGTACCACAATGAGCAGTTCTTC.

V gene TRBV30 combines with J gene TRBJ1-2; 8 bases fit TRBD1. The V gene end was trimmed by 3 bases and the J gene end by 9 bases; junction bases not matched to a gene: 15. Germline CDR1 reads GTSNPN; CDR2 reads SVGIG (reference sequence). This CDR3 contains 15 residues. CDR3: CAWSPGGQGIFSYTF. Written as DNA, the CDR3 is TGTGCCTGGAGCCCAGGCGGACAGGGAATTTTCAGCTACACCTTC.

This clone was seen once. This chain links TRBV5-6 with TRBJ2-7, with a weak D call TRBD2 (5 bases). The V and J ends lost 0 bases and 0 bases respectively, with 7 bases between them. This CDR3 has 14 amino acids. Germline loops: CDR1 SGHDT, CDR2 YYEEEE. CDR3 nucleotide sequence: TGTGCCAGCAGCTTGGGAGGGAACTCCTACGAGCAGTACTTC. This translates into CASSLGGNSYEQYF.

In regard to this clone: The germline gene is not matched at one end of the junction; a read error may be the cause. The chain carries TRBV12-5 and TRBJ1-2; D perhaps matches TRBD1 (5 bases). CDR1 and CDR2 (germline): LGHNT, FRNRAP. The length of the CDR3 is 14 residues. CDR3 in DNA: TGTGCTAGTGGTTTGGCGGGGGGAGGCTATCGCTACACCTTC. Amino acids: CASGLAGGGYRYTF.